This entry concerns a single TCR beta chain. Its antigen is not identified. These data originate in a study of shared clonotypes between healthy human individuals. Regarding the study as a whole: It was observed that roughly 5.5% of naive CD4 clonotypes were shared across a handful of donors.

The CDR3 sequence is 15 residues long. V trimming: 0 bases; J trimming: 5 bases; junction bases outside the gene matches: 6. Germline V lookup: CDR1 SGHNT, CDR2 YYREEE (reference sequence). Clones were sequenced by immunoSEQ multiplex PCR, and TCRdb holds only the in-frame ones, with some missing. Of some 2.4 million clones listed, over 85% were seen once; the top ten hold 0.36%. The sequence came from a man between 18 and 29 years old in good health. Some clones in this sample may be carry-over from other donors' samples. The rearrangement uses TRBV5-4 and TRBJ2-7, with 9 positions matching TRBD2. The source material was naive CD4+ T cells from PBMCs. Subset given: CD45RA+ positively selected. The CDR3 DNA sequence: TGTGCCAGCAGCTTGGCCCGCGGGAGGGCCCACGAGCAGTACTTC. It specifies CASSLARGRAHEQYF.